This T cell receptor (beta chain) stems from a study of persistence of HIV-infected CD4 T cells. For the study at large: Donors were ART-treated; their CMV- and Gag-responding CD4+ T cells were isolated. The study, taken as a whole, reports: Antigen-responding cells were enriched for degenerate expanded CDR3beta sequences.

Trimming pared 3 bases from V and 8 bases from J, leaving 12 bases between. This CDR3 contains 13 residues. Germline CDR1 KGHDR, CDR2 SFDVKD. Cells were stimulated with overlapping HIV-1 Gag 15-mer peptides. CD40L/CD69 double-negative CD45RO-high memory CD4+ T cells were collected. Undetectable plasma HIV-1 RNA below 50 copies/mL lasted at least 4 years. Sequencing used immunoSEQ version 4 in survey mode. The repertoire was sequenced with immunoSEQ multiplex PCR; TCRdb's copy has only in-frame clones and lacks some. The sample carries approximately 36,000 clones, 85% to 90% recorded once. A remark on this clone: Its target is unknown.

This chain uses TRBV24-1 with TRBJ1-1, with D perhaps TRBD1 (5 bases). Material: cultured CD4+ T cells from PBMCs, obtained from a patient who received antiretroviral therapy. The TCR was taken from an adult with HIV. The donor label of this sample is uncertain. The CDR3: CATSDPRGREAFF. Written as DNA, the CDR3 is TGTGCCACCAGTGATCCCCGGGGGAGAGAAGCTTTCTTT.